The clone carrying this TCR beta chain was observed a handful of times. No antigen is known for it. The sample comes from a study of cytomegalovirus exposure and HLA in healthy donors. V was trimmed by 5 bases and J by 7 bases, leaving 15 bases between them. The length of the CDR3 is 14 residues. Germline CDR1 is SEHNR and CDR2 is FQNEAQ (reference sequence). Study observations and caveats: Among the CMV-associated chains, three were confirmed in vitro as specific for CMV antigens. HLA-A and HLA-B allele assignments for most subjects were reportedly predicted accurately using TCR beta sequences. A later analysis found TCR association rates differed by HLA locus, highest for DRB1 and lowest for HLA-C.

With 60 Vbeta and 13 Jbeta primers, the PCR was carried out. TCRdb's copy holds only in-frame clones and misses some; the assay was immunoSEQ multiplex PCR. The repertoire holds nearly 200,000 clones, with under 90% as singletons. The rearrangement links TRBV7-9 to TRBJ2-1; the D gene is possibly TRBD2 (5 bases). The sample was PBMCs. The receptor was isolated from a boy under 10 years old in good health and CMV-seronegative. The CDR3 DNA reads as TGTGCCAGCAGCCCCAATCCGGGGAAGAATGAGCAGTTCTTC. It encodes CASSPNPGKNEQFF. The full variable domain, its missing parts supplied by reference TRBV7-9 and TRBJ2-1, is DTGVSQNPRHKITKRGQNVTFRCDPISEHNRLYWYRQTLGQGPEFLTYFQNEAQLEKSRLLSDRFSAERPKGSFSTLEIQRTEQGDSAMYLCASSPNPGKNEQFFGPGTRLTVL.